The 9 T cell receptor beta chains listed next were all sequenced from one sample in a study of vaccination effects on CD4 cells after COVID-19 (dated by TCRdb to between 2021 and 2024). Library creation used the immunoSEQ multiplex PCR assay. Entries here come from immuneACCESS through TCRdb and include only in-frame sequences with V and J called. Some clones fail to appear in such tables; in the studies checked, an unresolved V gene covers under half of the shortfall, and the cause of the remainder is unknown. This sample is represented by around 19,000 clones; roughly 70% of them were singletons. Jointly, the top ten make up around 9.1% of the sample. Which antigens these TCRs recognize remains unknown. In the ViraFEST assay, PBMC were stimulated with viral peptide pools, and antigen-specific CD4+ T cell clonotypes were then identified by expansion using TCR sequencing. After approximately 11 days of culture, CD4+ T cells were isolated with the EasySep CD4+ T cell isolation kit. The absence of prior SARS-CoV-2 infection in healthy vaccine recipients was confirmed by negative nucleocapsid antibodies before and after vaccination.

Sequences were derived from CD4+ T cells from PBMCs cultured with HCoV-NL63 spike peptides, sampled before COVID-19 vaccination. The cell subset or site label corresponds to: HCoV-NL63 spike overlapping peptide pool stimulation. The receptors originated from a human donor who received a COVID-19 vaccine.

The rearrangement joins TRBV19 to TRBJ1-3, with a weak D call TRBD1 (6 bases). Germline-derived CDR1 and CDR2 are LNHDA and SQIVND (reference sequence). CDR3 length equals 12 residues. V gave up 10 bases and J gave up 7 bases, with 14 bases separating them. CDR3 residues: CATGTQGNTIYF. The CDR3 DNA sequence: TGTGCCACCGGGACCCAGGGGAACACCATATATTTT.

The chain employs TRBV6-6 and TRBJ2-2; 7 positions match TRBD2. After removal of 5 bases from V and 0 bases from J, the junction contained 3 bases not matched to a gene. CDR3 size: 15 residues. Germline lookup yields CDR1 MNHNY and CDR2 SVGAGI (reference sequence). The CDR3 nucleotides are TGTGCCAGCAGTCATGGACTAGCGAACACCGGGGAGCTGTTTTTT. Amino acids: CASSHGLANTGELFF.

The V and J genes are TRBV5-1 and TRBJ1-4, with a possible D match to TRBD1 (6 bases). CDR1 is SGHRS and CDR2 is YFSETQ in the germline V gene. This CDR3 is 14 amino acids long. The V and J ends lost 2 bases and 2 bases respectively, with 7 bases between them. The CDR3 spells CASSFGQTNEKLFF. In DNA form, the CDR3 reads TGCGCCAGCAGCTTCGGACAGACTAATGAAAAACTGTTTTTT.

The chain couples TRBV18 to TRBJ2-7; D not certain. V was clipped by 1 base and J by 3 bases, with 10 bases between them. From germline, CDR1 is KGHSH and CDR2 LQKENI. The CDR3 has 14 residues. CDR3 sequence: CASSPLQWNYEQYF. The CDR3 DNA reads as TGTGCCAGCTCACCACTCCAGTGGAACTACGAGCAGTACTTC.

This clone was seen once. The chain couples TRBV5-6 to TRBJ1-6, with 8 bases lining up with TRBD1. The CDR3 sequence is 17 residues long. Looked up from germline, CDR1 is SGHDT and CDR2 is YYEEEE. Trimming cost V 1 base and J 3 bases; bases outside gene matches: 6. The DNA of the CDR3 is TGTGCCAGCAGCTTGAGTCAGACAGGGGTCTATAATTCACCCCTCCACTTT. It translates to CASSLSQTGVYNSPLHF.

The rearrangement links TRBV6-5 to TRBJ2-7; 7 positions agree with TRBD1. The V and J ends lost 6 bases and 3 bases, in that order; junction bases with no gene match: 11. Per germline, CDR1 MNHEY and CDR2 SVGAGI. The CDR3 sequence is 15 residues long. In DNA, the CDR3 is TGTGCCAGCAGGGAGACAGGGAGTTCGTTCTACGAGCAGTACTTC. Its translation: CASRETGSSFYEQYF.

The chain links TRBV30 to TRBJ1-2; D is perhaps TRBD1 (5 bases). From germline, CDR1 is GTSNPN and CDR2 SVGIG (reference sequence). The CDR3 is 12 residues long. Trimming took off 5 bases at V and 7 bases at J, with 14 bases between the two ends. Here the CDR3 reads CAWARDVFGYTF. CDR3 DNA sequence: TGTGCCTGGGCCAGGGACGTTTTTGGCTACACCTTC.

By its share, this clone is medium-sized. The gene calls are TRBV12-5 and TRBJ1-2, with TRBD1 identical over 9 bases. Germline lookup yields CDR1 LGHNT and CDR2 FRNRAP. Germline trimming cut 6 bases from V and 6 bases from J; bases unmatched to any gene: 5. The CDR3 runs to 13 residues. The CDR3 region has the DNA TGTGCTAGTGGCTCCGGGACAGGGCATGGCTACACCTTC. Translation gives CASGSGTGHGYTF.

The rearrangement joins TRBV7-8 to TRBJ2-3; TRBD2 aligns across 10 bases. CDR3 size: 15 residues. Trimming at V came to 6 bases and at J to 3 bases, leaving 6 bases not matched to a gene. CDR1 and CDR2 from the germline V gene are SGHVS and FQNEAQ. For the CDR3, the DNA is TGTGCCAGCAGGGGAATAGCGGGAGGAACAGATACGCAGTATTTT. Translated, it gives CASRGIAGGTDTQYF.